One sample yielded the 20 T cell receptor beta chains listed below, sequenced in a study of brain T cells in children with intractable seizures. The table came from immunoSEQ multiplex PCR; TCRdb's copy has only in-frame clones and leaves some out. Among 110,000 or so clones listed, 94% were seen once. This specimen consisted of peripheral blood, obtained at surgery. The receptor source for this set is a boy under two years old with hemimegalencephaly and intractable seizures.

V and J are TRBV9 and TRBJ1-2; TRBD1 might be the D (5 bases). This CDR3 region has 14 residues. Trimming stripped 0 bases from V and 2 bases from J, with 8 bases between. Per germline, CDR1 SGDLS and CDR2 YYNGEE. CDR3 in amino acids: CASSVVPGNYGYTF. The CDR3 DNA reads as TGTGCCAGCAGCGTAGTTCCAGGGAACTATGGCTACACCTTC.

V gene TRBV7-7 combines with J gene TRBJ1-1; possibly TRBD1 for D (5 bases). This CDR3 has 17 residues. Trimming removed 1 base at V and 3 bases at J, with 18 bases between. Germline CDR1 is SSHAT and CDR2 is FNYEAQ (reference sequence). The CDR3 protein is CASSLGPLGDRYTEAFF. The CDR3 DNA is TGTGCCAGCAGCTTAGGGCCCCTGGGGGATCGGTACACTGAAGCTTTCTTT. Using reference TRBV7-7 and TRBJ1-1 for the parts outside the CDR3, the full variable domain is GAGVSQSPRYKVTKRGQDVTLRCDPISSHATLYWYQQALGQGPEFLTYFNYEAQPDKSGLPSDRFSAERPEGSISTLTIQRTEQRDSAMYRCASSLGPLGDRYTEAFFGQGTRLTVV.

This chain links TRBV11-3 with TRBJ2-3; D perhaps matches TRBD1 (5 bases). V was pared by 5 bases and J by 6 bases, with 15 bases between. CDR3 length: 14 residues. Germline lookup yields CDR1 SGHNT and CDR2 YENEEA. This chain's CDR3 is CASSLEWAGDTQYF. The CDR3 DNA follows: TGTGCCAGCAGCCTGGAATGGGCAGGGGATACGCAGTATTTT.

The chain has TRBV25-1 and TRBJ2-7; D is uncertain. This CDR3 has 11 residues. V was trimmed by 0 bases and J by 12 bases, leaving 9 bases between them. Germline V lookup: CDR1 MGHDK, CDR2 SYGVNS. CDR3 sequence reads: CASSEYYNPYF. The CDR3 DNA reads TGTGCCAGCAGTGAATATTATAACCCGTACTTC.

The chain links TRBV9 to TRBJ2-1, with a tentative D call TRBD2 (5 bases). Per the germline V gene, CDR1 is SGDLS and CDR2 is YYNGEE. The CDR3 is 15 amino acids. Trimming pared 0 bases from V and 5 bases from J, leaving 12 bases between. The CDR3 here is CASSVGTRSDNEQFF. In nucleotides, the CDR3 is TGTGCCAGCAGCGTAGGTACTAGATCGGACAATGAGCAGTTCTTC.

This clone is medium-sized (0.01 to 0.1%) in the sample. The rearrangement joins TRBV4-2 to TRBJ1-5, with D possibly TRBD1 on 5 matching bases. Trimming shortened V by 4 bases and J by 5 bases, and 12 bases separated the two germline ends. The CDR3 is 14 amino acids. The germline CDR1 and CDR2 sequences are LGHNA and YNFKEQ. As DNA, the CDR3 is TGTGCCAGCAGCCCTACGGGGGAACATCAGCCCCAGCATTTT. This translates into CASSPTGEHQPQHF.

The V gene is TRBV2, the J gene TRBJ2-7; no definite D call. V lost 1 base to trimming and J lost 0 bases, with 7 bases between them. The CDR3 consists of 14 residues. Germline V lookup: CDR1 SNHLY, CDR2 FYNNEI. The CDR3 region has the DNA TGTGCCAGCAGTGAAGATCGGAGCTCCTACGAGCAGTACTTC. Translated: CASSEDRSSYEQYF.

This rearrangement joins TRBV12-3 or TRBV12-4 to TRBJ2-3; D is ambiguous. V was pared by 1 base and J by 2 bases, with 4 bases between. The CDR3 spans 13 residues. Written as DNA, the CDR3 is TGTGCCAGCAGTTTAGGGCACACAGATACGCAGTATTTT. Its protein product is CASSLGHTDTQYF.

The chain uses TRBV28 and TRBJ1-4, with 9 bases aligning to TRBD1. Germline V gives CDR1 MDHEN, CDR2 SYDVKM. The junction had 13 bases not matched to a gene; V was cut back by 5 bases and J by 3 bases. CDR3 length: 18 residues. The CDR3 region has the DNA TGTGCCAGCAGTCCACTCTTCCCGGGACAGGGCCCTAATGAAAAACTGTTTTTT. As protein: CASSPLFPGQGPNEKLFF.

V gene TRBV7-9 combines with J gene TRBJ1-2; perhaps TRBD1 as D (5 bases). Germline loops: CDR1 SEHNR, CDR2 FQNEAQ (reference sequence). There are 15 residues in the CDR3. V shed 3 bases and J shed 7 bases, with 18 bases lying between them. CDR3 amino acids: CASSFPLAGTGGYTF. The CDR3 DNA is TGTGCCAGCAGCTTCCCCCTTGCCGGGACCGGTGGCTACACCTTC. The full variable domain, in which reference TRBV7-9 and TRBJ1-2 provide the parts outside the CDR3, is DTGVSQNPRHKITKRGQNVTFRCDPISEHNRLYWYRQTLGQGPEFLTYFQNEAQLEKSRLLSDRFSAERPKGSFSTLEIQRTEQGDSAMYLCASSFPLAGTGGYTFGSGTRLTVV.

This chain connects TRBV29-1 to TRBJ2-3, with 8 bases aligning to TRBD1. Germline values: CDR1 SQVTM, CDR2 ANQGSEA. V was clipped by 2 bases and J by 2 bases; unmatched bases: 0. The CDR3 covers 13 residues. In nucleotides, the CDR3 is TGCAGCGTTGAACAGGGGGCCACAGATACGCAGTATTTT. It codes for CSVEQGATDTQYF.

V gene TRBV5-5 combines with J gene TRBJ2-7; TRBD2 matches at 9 bases. CDR3 size: 15 residues. CDR1 SGHKS and CDR2 YYEKEE come from the germline V gene (reference sequence). V shed 0 bases and J 3 bases; nucleotides not matched to a gene: 4. CDR3 amino acids: CASSLVAGEVYEQYF. For the CDR3, the DNA is TGTGCCAGCAGCTTGGTAGCGGGAGAGGTCTACGAGCAGTACTTC.

The CDR3 DNA follows: TGCAGTGCTAGTCAGGGAGTCCCTGGGGAGACCCAGTACTTC. Translated, it gives CSASQGVPGETQYF. This chain connects TRBV20-1 to TRBJ2-5; D might be TRBD1 or TRBD2, each matching 5 bases. From germline, CDR1 is DFQATT and CDR2 SNEGSKA (reference sequence). Trimming left V 3 bases short and J 5 bases short, with 16 bases between. The CDR3 totals 14 residues.

This chain connects TRBV28 to TRBJ1-1, with 7 bases aligning to TRBD1. The ends lost 6 bases at V and 3 bases at J; junction bases unmatched: 7. The CDR3 extends over 14 amino acids. Germline V gene lookup returns CDR1 MDHEN and CDR2 SYDVKM. CDR3 in amino acids: CASSPGTAHTEAFF. The CDR3 DNA is TGTGCCAGCAGCCCCGGGACAGCTCACACTGAAGCTTTCTTT.

This chain uses TRBV4-1 with TRBJ1-5, with D possibly TRBD1 on 6 matching bases. The V end was cut by 3 bases, the J end by 0 bases, with 15 bases between. CDR3 length: 17 residues. Germline V gene lookup returns CDR1 MGHRA and CDR2 YSYEKL. The CDR3: CASSQTGAPNSNQPQHF. CDR3 coding DNA: TGCGCCAGCAGCCAGACGGGGGCCCCCAATAGCAATCAGCCCCAGCATTTT.

This chain links TRBV2 with TRBJ1-6, with D possibly being TRBD1 (5 bases). Trimming pared 5 bases from V and 6 bases from J, leaving 11 bases between. The CDR3 extends over 14 amino acids. Looked up from germline, CDR1 is SNHLY and CDR2 is FYNNEI. The CDR3 region has the DNA TGTGCCAGCAGTCAAGGGACGGGTAATTCACCCCTCCACTTT. Translating gives CASSQGTGNSPLHF. Combining the CDR3 with reference TRBV2 and TRBJ1-6 gives the whole variable domain EPEVTQTPSHQVTQMGQEVILRCVPISNHLYFYWYRQILGQKVEFLVSFYNNEISEKSEIFDDQFSVERPDGSNFTLKIRSTKLEDSAMYFCASSQGTGNSPLHFGNGTRLTVT.

The chain carries TRBV28 and TRBJ1-5; D is ambiguous. The CDR3 has 13 amino acids. Looked up from germline, CDR1 is MDHEN and CDR2 is SYDVKM. Deletions cut 3 bases from V and 2 bases from J, with 5 bases between. The CDR3 protein is CASSFGGNQPQHF. The CDR3 DNA is TGTGCCAGCAGTTTTGGCGGCAATCAGCCCCAGCATTTT.

This clone was counted once. The chain has TRBV5-6 and TRBJ1-1, with D unclear. Looked up from germline, CDR1 is SGHDT and CDR2 is YYEEEE. The ends were cut back, 2 bases at V and 7 bases at J, with 6 bases in the middle. This CDR3 region has 11 residues. The CDR3 sequence is CASSFGREAFF. DNA of the CDR3: TGTGCCAGCAGCTTTGGGCGTGAAGCTTTCTTT.

V usage is TRBV6-4 and J usage is TRBJ2-2; weak D call: TRBD2 (5 bases). The germline V and J ends were trimmed by 6 bases and 3 bases, with 8 bases remaining between them. The CDR3 length is 13 residues. Germline V gene data show CDR1 as MRHNA and CDR2 as SNTAGT. The CDR3 reads CASREVDTGELFF. CDR3 in DNA: TGTGCCAGCAGGGAGGTTGACACCGGGGAGCTGTTTTTT.

This clone was found once. The CDR3 here is CASSKTSAGELFF. The CDR3 bases are TGTGCCAGCAGCAAGACTAGCGCCGGGGAGCTGTTTTTT. The rearrangement joins TRBV7-2 to TRBJ2-2, with 8 positions matching TRBD2. The V segment lost 5 bases and the J segment 6 bases; nucleotides outside the gene matches: 2. The CDR3 spans 13 residues. CDR1 is SGHTA, CDR2 FQGNSA, per germline.